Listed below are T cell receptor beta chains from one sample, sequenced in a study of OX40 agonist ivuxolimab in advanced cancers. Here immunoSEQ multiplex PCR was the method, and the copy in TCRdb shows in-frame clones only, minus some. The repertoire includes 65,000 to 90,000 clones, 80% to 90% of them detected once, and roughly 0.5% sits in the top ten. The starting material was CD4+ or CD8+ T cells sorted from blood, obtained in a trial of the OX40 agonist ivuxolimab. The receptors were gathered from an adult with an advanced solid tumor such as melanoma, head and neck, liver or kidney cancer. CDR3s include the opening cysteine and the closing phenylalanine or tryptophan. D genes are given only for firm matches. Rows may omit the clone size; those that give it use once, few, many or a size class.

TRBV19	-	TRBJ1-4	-	TGTGCCAGTAGTAGGGTCTATAATGAAAAACTGTTTTTT	CASSRVYNEKLFF
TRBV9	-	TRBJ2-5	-	TGTGCCAGCAGCGTAGGGGTAGGGGCCGGGCAAGAGACCCAGTACTTC	CASSVGVGAGQETQYF
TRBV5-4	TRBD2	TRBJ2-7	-	TGTGCCAGCAGCCTGACTGCGGGGGACGAGCAGTACTTC	CASSLTAGDEQYF
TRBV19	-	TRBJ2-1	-	TGTGCCAGTAGTATTTTTCAAGAGCAGTTCTTC	CASSIFQEQFF
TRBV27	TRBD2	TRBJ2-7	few	TGTGCCAGCAGTTTCGCTAGCGGGACCTACGAGCAGTACTTC	CASSFASGTYEQYF
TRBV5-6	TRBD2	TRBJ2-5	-	TGTGCCAGCAGCACGAGGGAAGCGGGAGGGTGGGAGACCCAGTACTTC	CASSTREAGGWETQYF
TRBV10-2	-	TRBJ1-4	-	TGCGCCAGCGGGAGGACCGACGAAAGGCTGTTTTTT	CASGRTDERLFF
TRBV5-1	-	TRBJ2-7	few	TGCGCCAGCAGCTTGGCTGGGGTACTTTACGAGCAGTACTTC	CASSLAGVLYEQYF
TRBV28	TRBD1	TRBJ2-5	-	TGTGCCATCCACCCAGGGGGCCGCAACCGCTCGTACCAAGAGACCCAGTACTTC	CAIHPGGRNRSYQETQYF
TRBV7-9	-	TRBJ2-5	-	TGTGCCAGCAGGTACGGATCCCAAGAGACCCAGTACTTC	CASRYGSQETQYF
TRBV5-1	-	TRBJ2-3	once	TGCGCCAGCAGCTTGGTCTATCGCACAGATACGCAGTATTTT	CASSLVYRTDTQYF
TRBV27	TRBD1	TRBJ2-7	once	TGTGCCAGCAGTTTACTTCCGGGACAGGGAGGCGAGCAGTACTTC	CASSLLPGQGGEQYF
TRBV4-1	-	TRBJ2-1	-	TGCGCCAGCAGCCAAGACCGGGGGGCCAGGGGGAACAATGAGCAGTTCTTC	CASSQDRGARGNNEQFF
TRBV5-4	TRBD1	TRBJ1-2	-	TGTGCCAGCAGCACGGGACAGGGAAACTATGGCTACACCTTC	CASSTGQGNYGYTF
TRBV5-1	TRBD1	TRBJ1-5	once	TGCGCCAGCAGCTGGACAGGGGCGCTGGATCAGCCCCAGCATTTT	CASSWTGALDQPQHF
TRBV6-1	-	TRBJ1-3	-	TGTGCCAGCAGCCCAACAGCCTCGGGTAACACCATATATTTT	CASSPTASGNTIYF
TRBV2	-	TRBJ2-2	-	TGTGCCAGCGGGAAGGGCCGGAACACCGGGGAGCTGTTTTTT	CASGKGRNTGELFF
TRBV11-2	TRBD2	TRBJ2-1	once	TGTGCCAGCAGCGCATTGACTAGCGGGAGCAATGAGCAGTTCTTC	CASSALTSGSNEQFF
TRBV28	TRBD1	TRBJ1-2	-	TGTGCCAGCAGTCCGACGGGACAGGGGGCGCGTGGCTACACCTTC	CASSPTGQGARGYTF
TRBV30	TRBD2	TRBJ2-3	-	TGTGCCTGGAGTGTAAGAGCGGGAGGTGCAGATACGCAGTATTTT	CAWSVRAGGADTQYF
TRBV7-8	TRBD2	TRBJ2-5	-	TGTGCCAGCAGCCCCTCGATAGCGGGCGAGACCCAGTACTTC	CASSPSIAGETQYF
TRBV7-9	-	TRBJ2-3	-	TGTGCCAGCAGCTTAGGGGGCCCAGATACGCAGTATTTT	CASSLGGPDTQYF
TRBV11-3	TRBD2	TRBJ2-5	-	TGTGCCAGCAGCCCACGGCGGGAGGGGACCCAGTACTTC	CASSPRREGTQYF
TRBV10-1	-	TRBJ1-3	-	TGCGCCAGCAGTGCCGGACGCGGCAACACCATATATTTT	CASSAGRGNTIYF